Included here is one T cell receptor (beta chain) sequence, with context. As yet, its antigen is unknown. The data stem from a study of blood T cells in healthy people across ages. Whole-study results and caveats: Because sorting was not performed, PBMCs prevented conclusive naive versus antigen-experienced comparison.

Total RNA was isolated from each sample in quantities of at least 6 micrograms. The authors ran a second PCR of about 6 to 11 cycles using a sample-barcoded 5' primer and a J-beta primer mix. One entry per CDR3 protein results from TCRdb running MiXCR on the 5' RACE reads. Here the sample spans 890,000 or so distinct CDR3 sequences, less than 80% being singletons. Per germline, CDR1 PRHDT and CDR2 FYEKMQ (reference sequence). This CDR3 is built from 15 residues. Trimming left V 5 bases short and J 5 bases short, with 16 bases between. The sequence was obtained from a man under 40 in good health. The chain recombines TRBV13 with TRBJ2-1, with D possibly matching TRBD1 (6 bases). The sequencing input was blood. As DNA, the CDR3 is TGTGCCAGCAGCCCGAAGCAGGGACAAGACAATGAGCAGTTCTTC. Encoded protein: CASSPKQGQDNEQFF.